This T cell receptor beta chain was observed in a study of monozygotic twins with inflammatory bowel disease. TCRdb re-analyzed the 5' RACE reads; it lists each CDR3 protein once, without DNA. The sample yields a few hundred thousand distinct CDR3 sequences, of which the top ten take up around 2.5%. The receptor's source is a human donor with ulcerative colitis or Crohn's disease, or a healthy co-twin of an affected twin (not recorded which). Sequenced sample: blood.

The CDR3 is CASSRGSSELMNTEAFF. This chain connects TRBV2 to TRBJ1-1; lacking DNA, the TRBD1 call made by TCRdb goes unchecked. The CDR3 extends over 17 amino acids. Germline CDR1 and CDR2: SNHLY and FYNNEI.